The clone carrying this T cell receptor (beta chain) was observed a single time. This entry belongs to a study of blood T cell repertoires in COVID-19. Study-level background: Collection of acute and convalescent COVID-19 samples took place in the United States, Italy and Spain. Sources were T cells, B-cell-depleted T cells, or PBMCs; the material itself was cDNA or gDNA.

Per the study methods: Amplification of reference gene primers provided the estimated nucleated cell counts. Assay: immunoSEQ multiplex PCR; the TCRdb copy retains only in-frame clones and omits some. V and J calls and clone size are as listed in that table; D and trimming were resolved from the DNA. The repertoire consists of roughly 190,000 clones, with about 86% occurring once and the leading ten covering approximately 2.4%. From germline, CDR1 is SGHTA and CDR2 FQGTGA. The CDR3 is 16 amino acids. The V gene end was trimmed by 5 bases and the J gene end by 5 bases; junction bases not matched to a gene: 9.

The TCR sequence derives from a human donor with acute or convalescent COVID-19. The donor label of this sample is uncertain. J is TRBJ2-5 and V is TRBV7-3, with 12 bases aligning to TRBD2. The sequenced material came from peripheral blood. The CDR3 DNA reads as TGTGCCAGCAGCCCCGGGACTAGCGGGTTGGGGGAGACCCAGTACTTC. Translation: CASSPGTSGLGETQYF.